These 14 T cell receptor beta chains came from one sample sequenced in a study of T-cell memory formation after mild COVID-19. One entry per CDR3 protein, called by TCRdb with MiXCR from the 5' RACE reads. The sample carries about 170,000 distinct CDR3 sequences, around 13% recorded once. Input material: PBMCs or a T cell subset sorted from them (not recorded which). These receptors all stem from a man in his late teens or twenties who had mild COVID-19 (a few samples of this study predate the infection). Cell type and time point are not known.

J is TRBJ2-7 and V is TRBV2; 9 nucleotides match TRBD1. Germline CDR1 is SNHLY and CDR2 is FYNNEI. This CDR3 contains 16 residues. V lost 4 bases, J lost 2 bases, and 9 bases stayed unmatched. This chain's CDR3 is CASSVLPGQGAYEQYF. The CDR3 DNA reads TGTGCCAGCAGTGTCCTTCCGGGACAGGGCGCCTACGAGCAGTACTTC. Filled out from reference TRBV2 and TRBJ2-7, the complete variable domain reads EPEVTQTPSHQVTQMGQEVILRCVPISNHLYFYWYRQILGQKVEFLVSFYNNEISEKSEIFDDQFSVERPDGSNFTLKIRSTKLEDSAMYFCASSVLPGQGAYEQYFGPGTRLTVT.

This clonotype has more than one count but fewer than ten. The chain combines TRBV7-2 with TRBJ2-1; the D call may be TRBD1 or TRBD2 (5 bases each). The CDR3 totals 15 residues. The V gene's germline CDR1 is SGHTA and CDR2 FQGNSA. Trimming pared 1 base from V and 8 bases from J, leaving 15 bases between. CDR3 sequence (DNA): TGTGCCAGCAGCTTAGAGGGACCTTCCGTGGATGAGCAGTTCTTC. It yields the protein CASSLEGPSVDEQFF. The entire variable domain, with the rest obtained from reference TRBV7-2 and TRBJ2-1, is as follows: GAGVSQSPSNKVTEKGKDVELRCDPISGHTALYWYRQSLGQGLEFLIYFQGNSAPDKSGLPSDRFSAERTGGSVSTLTIQRTQQEDSAVYLCASSLEGPSVDEQFFGPGTRLTVL.

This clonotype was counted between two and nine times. The CDR3: CASRPTGGEQYF. CDR3 nucleotides: TGTGCCAGCAGGCCCACAGGGGGCGAGCAGTACTTC. The chain uses TRBV12-3 or TRBV12-4 and TRBJ2-7; 8 bases agree with TRBD1. The CDR3 is 12 amino acids. Trimming at V came to 6 bases and at J to 6 bases, leaving 4 bases not matched to a gene.

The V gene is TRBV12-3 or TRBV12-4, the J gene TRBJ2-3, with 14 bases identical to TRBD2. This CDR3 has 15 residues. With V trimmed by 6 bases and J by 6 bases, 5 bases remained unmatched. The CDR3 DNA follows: TGTGCCAGCAGCAGGACTAGCGGGGGGCCGGATACGCAGTATTTT. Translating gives CASSRTSGGPDTQYF.

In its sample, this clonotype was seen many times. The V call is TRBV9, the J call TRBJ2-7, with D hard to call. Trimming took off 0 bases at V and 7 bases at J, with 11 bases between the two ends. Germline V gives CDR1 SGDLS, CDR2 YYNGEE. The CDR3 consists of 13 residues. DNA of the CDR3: TGTGCCAGCAGCGTAGATGCCCGGAGTGAGCAGTACGTC. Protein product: CASSVDARSEQYV.

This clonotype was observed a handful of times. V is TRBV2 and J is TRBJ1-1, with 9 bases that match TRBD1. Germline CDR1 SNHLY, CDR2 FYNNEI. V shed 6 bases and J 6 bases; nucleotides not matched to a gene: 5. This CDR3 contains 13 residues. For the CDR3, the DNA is TGTGCCAGCAGACCCACAGGGGGCTCTGAAGCTTTCTTT. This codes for CASRPTGGSEAFF.

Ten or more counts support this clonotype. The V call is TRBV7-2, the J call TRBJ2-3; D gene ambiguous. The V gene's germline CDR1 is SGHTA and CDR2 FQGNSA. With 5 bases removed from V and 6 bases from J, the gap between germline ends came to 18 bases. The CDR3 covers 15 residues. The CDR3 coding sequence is TGTGCCAGCAGCACACGAGTTGGACGAATGGATACGCAGTATTTT. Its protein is CASSTRVGRMDTQYF.

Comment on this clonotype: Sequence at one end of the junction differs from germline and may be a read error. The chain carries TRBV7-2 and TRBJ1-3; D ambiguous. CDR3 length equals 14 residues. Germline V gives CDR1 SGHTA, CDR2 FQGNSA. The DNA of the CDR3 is TGTGCCAGCAGCCGATACGGCTCTGGAAAAACCATATATTTT. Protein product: CASSRYGSGKTIYF.

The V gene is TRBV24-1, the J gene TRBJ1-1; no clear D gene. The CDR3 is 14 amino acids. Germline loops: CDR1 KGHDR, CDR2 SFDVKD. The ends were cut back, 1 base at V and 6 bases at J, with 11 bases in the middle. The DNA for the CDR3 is TGTGCCACCAGTGATTTCCGGGCCGCGCCTGAAGCTTTCTTT. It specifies CATSDFRAAPEAFF.

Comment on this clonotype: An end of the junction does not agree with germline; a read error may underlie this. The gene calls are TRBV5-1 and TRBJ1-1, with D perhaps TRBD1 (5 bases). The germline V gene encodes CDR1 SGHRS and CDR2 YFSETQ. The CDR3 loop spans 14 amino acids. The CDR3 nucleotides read TGCGCCAGCAGTTTGGGACTGACTAACACTGAAGCTTTCTTT. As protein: CASSLGLTNTEAFF.

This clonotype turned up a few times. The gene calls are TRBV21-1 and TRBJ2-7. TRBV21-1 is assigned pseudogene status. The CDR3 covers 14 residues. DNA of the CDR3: TGTGCCAGCAGCACTAAAGGACCGACCTACGAGCAGTACGTC. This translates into CASSTKGPTYEQYV.

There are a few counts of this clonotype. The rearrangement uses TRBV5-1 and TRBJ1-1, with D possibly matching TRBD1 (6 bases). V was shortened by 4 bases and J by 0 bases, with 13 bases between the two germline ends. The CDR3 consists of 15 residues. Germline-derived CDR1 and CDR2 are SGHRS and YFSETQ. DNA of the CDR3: TGCGCCAGCAGCCCGGGGGCCATTATGAACACTGAAGCTTTCTTT. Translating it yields CASSPGAIMNTEAFF.

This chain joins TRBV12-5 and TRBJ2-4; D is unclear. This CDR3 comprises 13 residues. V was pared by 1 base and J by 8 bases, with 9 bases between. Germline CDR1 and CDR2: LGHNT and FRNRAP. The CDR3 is CASGLEQTDIQYF. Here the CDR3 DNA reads TGTGCTAGTGGTTTGGAACAGACGGACATTCAGTACTTC.

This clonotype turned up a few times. The CDR3 DNA reads as TGTGCCACCATAGACAGGGTCAATGAGCAGTTCTTC. It translates to CATIDRVNEQFF. The V gene is TRBV10-3, the J gene TRBJ2-1; the match to TRBD1 covers 7 bases. The V gene end was trimmed by 10 bases and the J gene end by 6 bases; junction bases not matched to a gene: 6. This CDR3 region has 12 residues. Germline CDR1 reads ENHRY; CDR2 reads SYGVKD.